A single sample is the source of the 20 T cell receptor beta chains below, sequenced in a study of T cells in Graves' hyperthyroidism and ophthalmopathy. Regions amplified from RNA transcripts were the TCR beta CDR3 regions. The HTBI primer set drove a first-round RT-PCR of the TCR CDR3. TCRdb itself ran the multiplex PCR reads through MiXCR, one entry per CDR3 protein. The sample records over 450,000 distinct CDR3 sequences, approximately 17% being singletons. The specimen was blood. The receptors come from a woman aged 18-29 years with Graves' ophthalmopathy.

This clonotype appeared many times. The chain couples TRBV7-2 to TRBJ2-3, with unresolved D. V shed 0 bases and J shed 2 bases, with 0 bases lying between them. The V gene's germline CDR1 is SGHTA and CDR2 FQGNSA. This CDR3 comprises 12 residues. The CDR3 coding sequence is TGTGCCAGCAGCTTAGCCACAGATACGCAGTATTTT. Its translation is CASSLATDTQYF.

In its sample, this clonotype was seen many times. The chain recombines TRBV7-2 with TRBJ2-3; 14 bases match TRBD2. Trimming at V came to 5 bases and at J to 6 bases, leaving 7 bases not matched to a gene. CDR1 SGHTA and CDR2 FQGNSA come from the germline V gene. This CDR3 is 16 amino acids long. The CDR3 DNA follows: TGTGCCAGCAGCCGACCGGGACTAGCGGGAGTCGATACGCAGTATTTT. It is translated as CASSRPGLAGVDTQYF.

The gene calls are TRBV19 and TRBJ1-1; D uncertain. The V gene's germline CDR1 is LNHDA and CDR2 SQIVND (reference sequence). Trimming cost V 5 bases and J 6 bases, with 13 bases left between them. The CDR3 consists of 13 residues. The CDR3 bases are TGTGCCAGTAGTGTCTACAAGGTTTCTGAAGCTTTCTTT. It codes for CASSVYKVSEAFF.

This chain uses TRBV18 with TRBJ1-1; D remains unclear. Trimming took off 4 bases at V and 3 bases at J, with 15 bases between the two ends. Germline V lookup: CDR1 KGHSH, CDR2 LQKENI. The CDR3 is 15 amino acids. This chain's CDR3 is CASSRQGGRDTEAFF. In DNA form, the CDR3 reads TGTGCCAGCTCACGGCAAGGAGGGCGGGACACTGAAGCTTTCTTT.

CDR3 region: CASSLAETGLAGHNEQFF. The CDR3 bases are TGCGCCAGCAGCTTGGCCGAGACGGGACTAGCGGGGCACAATGAGCAGTTCTTC. The chain has TRBV5-1 and TRBJ2-1; TRBD2 aligns across 13 bases. V was clipped by 0 bases and J by 5 bases; unmatched bases: 8. Germline V gene sequence: CDR1 SGHRS, CDR2 YFSETQ. The CDR3 sequence is 18 residues long. The complete variable domain, with remaining parts taken from reference TRBV5-1 and TRBJ2-1, reads KAGVTQTPRYLIKTRGQQVTLSCSPISGHRSVSWYQQTPGQGLQFLFEYFSETQRNKGNFPGRFSGRQFSNSRSEMNVSTLELGDSALYLCASSLAETGLAGHNEQFFGPGTRLTVL.

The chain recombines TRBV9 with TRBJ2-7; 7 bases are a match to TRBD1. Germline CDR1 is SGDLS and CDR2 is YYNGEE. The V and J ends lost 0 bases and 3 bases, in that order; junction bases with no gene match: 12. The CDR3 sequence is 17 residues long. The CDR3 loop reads CASSVAPLTGPVYEQYF. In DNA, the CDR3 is TGTGCCAGCAGCGTAGCTCCCCTGACAGGGCCGGTCTACGAGCAGTACTTC.

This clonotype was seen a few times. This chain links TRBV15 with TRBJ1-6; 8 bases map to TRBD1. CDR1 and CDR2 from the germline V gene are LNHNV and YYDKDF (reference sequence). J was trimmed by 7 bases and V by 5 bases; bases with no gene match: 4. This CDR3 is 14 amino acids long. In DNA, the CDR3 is TGTGCCACCAGCGCGGGACAGGAGAATTCACCCCTCCACTTT. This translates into CATSAGQENSPLHF.

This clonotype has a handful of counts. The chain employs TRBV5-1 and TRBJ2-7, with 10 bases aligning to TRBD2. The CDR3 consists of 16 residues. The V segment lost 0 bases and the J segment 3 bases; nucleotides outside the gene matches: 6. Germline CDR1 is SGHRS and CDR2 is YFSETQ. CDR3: CASSLGGLAGDYEQYF. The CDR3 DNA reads TGCGCCAGCAGCTTGGGTGGGCTAGCGGGGGACTACGAGCAGTACTTC.

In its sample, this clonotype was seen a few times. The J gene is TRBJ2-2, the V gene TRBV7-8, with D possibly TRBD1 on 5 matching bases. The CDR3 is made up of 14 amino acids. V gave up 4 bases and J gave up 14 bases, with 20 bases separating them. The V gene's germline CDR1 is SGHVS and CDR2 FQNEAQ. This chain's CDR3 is CASSSRTPPVGLFF. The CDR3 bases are TGTGCCAGCAGCTCCCGGACACCCCCAGTGGGACTGTTTTTT.

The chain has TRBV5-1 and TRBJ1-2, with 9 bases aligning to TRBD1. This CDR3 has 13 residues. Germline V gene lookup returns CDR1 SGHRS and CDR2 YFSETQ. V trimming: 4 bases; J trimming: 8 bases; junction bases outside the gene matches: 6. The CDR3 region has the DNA TGCGCCAGCAGCCCCTGGACAGGGGTAGGCTACACCTTC. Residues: CASSPWTGVGYTF. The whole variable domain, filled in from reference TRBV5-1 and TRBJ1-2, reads KAGVTQTPRYLIKTRGQQVTLSCSPISGHRSVSWYQQTPGQGLQFLFEYFSETQRNKGNFPGRFSGRQFSNSRSEMNVSTLELGDSALYLCASSPWTGVGYTFGSGTRLTVV.

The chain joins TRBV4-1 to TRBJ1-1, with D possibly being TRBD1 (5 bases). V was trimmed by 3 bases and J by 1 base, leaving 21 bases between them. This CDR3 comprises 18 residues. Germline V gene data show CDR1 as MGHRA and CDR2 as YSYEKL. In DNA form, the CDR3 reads TGCGCCAGCAGCCACCACTCTTCGCGGGGGTCACGGAACACTGAAGCTTTCTTT. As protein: CASSHHSSRGSRNTEAFF.

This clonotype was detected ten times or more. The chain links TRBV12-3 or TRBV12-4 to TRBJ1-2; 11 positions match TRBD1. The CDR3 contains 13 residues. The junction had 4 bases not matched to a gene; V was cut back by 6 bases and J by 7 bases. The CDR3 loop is CASRGTGGLGYTF. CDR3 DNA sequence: TGTGCCAGCAGGGGGACAGGGGGTCTTGGCTACACCTTC.

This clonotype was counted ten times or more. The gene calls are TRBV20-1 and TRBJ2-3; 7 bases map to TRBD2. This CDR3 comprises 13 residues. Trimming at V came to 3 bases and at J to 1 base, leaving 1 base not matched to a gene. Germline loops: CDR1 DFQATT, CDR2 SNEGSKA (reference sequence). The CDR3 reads CSARAGGTDTQYF. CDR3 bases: TGCAGTGCTAGGGCGGGGGGCACAGATACGCAGTATTTT.

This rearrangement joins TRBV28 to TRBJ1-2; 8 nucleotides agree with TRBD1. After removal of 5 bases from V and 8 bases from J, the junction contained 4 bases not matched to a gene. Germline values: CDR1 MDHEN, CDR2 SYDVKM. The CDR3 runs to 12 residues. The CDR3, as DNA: TGTGCCAGCAGTCCCCAGGGGGCCGGCTACACCTTC. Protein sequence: CASSPQGAGYTF.

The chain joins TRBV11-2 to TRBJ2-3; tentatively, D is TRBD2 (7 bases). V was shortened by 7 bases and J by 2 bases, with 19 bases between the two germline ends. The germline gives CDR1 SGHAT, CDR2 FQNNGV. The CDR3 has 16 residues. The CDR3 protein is CASTQEAGAHTDTQYF. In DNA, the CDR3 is TGTGCCAGCACCCAGGAGGCGGGGGCTCACACAGATACGCAGTATTTT.

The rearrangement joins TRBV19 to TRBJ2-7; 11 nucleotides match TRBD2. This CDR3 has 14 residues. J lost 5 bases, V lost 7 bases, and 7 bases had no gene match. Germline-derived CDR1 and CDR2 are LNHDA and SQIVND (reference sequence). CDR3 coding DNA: TGTGCCAGTACCAACATAGCGGGAGGGGACGAGCAGTACTTC. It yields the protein CASTNIAGGDEQYF. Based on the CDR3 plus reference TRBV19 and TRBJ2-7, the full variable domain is DGGITQSPKYLFRKEGQNVTLSCEQNLNHDAMYWYRQDPGQGLRLIYYSQIVNDFQKGDIAEGYSVSREKKESFPLTVTSAQKNPTAFYLCASTNIAGGDEQYFGPGTRLTVT.

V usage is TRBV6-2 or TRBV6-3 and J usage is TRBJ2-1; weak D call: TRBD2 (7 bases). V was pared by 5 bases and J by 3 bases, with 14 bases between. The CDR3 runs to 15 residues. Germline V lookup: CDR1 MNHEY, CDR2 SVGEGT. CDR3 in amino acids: CASSRGAGDYNEQFF. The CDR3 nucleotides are TGTGCCAGCAGTAGGGGGGCGGGAGACTACAATGAGCAGTTCTTC.

The CDR3 loop is CATSREGQPDTQYF. For the CDR3, the DNA is TGTGCCACCAGCAGAGAGGGACAGCCAGATACGCAGTATTTT. V and J are TRBV15 and TRBJ2-3; TRBD1 aligns across 7 bases. Losses at the gene ends were 0 bases for V and 4 bases for J; bases not matched to a gene: 1. This CDR3 region has 14 residues. Per germline, CDR1 LNHNV and CDR2 YYDKDF (reference sequence).

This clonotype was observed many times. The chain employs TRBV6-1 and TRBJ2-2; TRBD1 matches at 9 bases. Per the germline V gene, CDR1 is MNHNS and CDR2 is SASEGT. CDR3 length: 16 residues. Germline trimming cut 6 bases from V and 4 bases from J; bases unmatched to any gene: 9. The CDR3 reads CASRGQGSLGTGELFF. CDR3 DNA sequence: TGTGCCAGCAGGGGACAGGGTTCTTTAGGCACCGGGGAGCTGTTTTTT.

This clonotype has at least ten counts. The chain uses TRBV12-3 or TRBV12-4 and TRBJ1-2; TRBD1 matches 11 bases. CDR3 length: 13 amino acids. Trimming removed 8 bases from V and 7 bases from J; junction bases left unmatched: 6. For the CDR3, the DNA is TGTGCCAGCGGAGGACAGGGGGCTAGTGGCTACACCTTC. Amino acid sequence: CASGGQGASGYTF.